These 23 T cell receptor beta chains came from one sample sequenced in a study of T cell changes during pregnancy in multiple sclerosis. TCRdb keeps only in-frame clones here, not all; method: immunoSEQ multiplex PCR. The sample has roughly 40,000 clones; more than 80% are singletons. This specimen consisted of CD4+ T cells from peripheral blood mononuclear cells, obtained in the third trimester of pregnancy. All receptors come from a female donor with multiple sclerosis, enrolled in a pregnancy study.

V usage is TRBV6-5 and J usage is TRBJ2-2; D may be TRBD2 (5 bases). The germline gives CDR1 MNHEY, CDR2 SVGAGI. The V gene lost 0 bases and the J gene lost 8 bases, with 13 bases spanning the gap. This CDR3 contains 15 residues. CDR3 nucleotide sequence: TGTGCCAGCAGTTACTCCCCGGGGTTAGGGGGGGAGCTGTTTTTT. Protein sequence: CASSYSPGLGGELFF.

The V gene is TRBV7-9, the J gene TRBJ2-7, with 9 bases lining up with TRBD2. Germline loops: CDR1 SEHNR, CDR2 FQNEAQ (reference sequence). This CDR3 has 15 residues. The trim removed 5 bases at V and 6 bases at J, leaving 11 bases unmatched. The CDR3 DNA is TGTGCCAGCAGCGGGGGGGTAGCGGGAGTATCCGAGCAGTACTTC. Amino acids: CASSGGVAGVSEQYF.

The CDR3 DNA follows: TGTGCCATCAGTGAGAGCGGGGGGTCCTACAATGAGCAGTTCTTC. Residues: CAISESGGSYNEQFF. This chain links TRBV10-3 with TRBJ2-1; 9 bases map to TRBD2. V was pared by 2 bases and J by 1 base, with 0 bases of the junction left unmatched. The CDR3 sequence is 15 residues long. Germline lookup yields CDR1 ENHRY and CDR2 SYGVKD.

The CDR3 reads CASKNSATNEKLFF. CDR3 DNA sequence: TGTGCCAGCAAGAACAGTGCAACTAATGAAAAACTGTTTTTT. V is TRBV6-6 and J is TRBJ1-4; no clear D gene. Germline loops: CDR1 MNHNY, CDR2 SVGAGI (reference sequence). CDR3 size: 14 residues. The germline V and J ends were trimmed by 7 bases and 0 bases, with 9 bases remaining between them.

The genes are TRBV27 and TRBJ2-7, with 10 bases lining up with TRBD2. J was trimmed by 3 bases and V by 7 bases; bases with no gene match: 12. There are 16 residues in the CDR3. Germline V gene sequence: CDR1 MNHEY, CDR2 SMNVEV (reference sequence). This CDR3 is CASTPAGGGFIYEQYF. The CDR3 nucleotides are TGTGCCAGCACCCCAGCGGGAGGGGGGTTCATCTACGAGCAGTACTTC.

The chain joins TRBV6-1 to TRBJ1-1; TRBD1 might be the D (6 bases). V was clipped by 0 bases and J by 10 bases, with 9 bases between them. Germline V gene sequence: CDR1 MNHNS, CDR2 SASEGT. The CDR3 is 12 residues long. The CDR3 loop is CASSEAGGLAFF. CDR3 DNA sequence: TGTGCCAGCAGTGAAGCAGGGGGATTAGCTTTCTTT.

V is TRBV18 and J is TRBJ2-7; 12 positions match TRBD2. V lost 2 bases, J lost 7 bases, and 6 bases stayed unmatched. The CDR3 is 15 amino acids. The germline gives CDR1 KGHSH, CDR2 LQKENI. The CDR3 spells CASSPETSGRIEQYF. The CDR3 DNA is TGTGCCAGCTCACCAGAAACTAGCGGGAGGATTGAGCAGTACTTC.

The chain employs TRBV2 and TRBJ2-7; D call uncertain. Germline V gene data show CDR1 as SNHLY and CDR2 as FYNNEI. The CDR3 totals 13 residues. Trimming stripped 2 bases from V and 1 base from J, with 6 bases between. The CDR3 spells CASSEQVSYEQYF. CDR3 nucleotides: TGTGCCAGCAGTGAACAGGTATCCTACGAGCAGTACTTC.

This clone was observed a few times. The chain couples TRBV30 to TRBJ1-1, with D tentatively TRBD1 (5 bases). The CDR3 runs 15 residues. Trimming cost V 0 bases and J 1 base, with 12 bases left between them. The germline V gene has CDR1 GTSNPN and CDR2 SVGIG (reference sequence). The chain's CDR3 is CAWSVGQAANTEAFF. CDR3 coding DNA: TGTGCCTGGAGTGTGGGGCAGGCAGCGAACACTGAAGCTTTCTTT.

The V call is TRBV2, the J call TRBJ2-5, with a possible D match to TRBD1 (7 bases). V was shortened by 7 bases and J by 4 bases, with 16 bases between the two germline ends. The CDR3 consists of 14 residues. The germline gives CDR1 SNHLY, CDR2 FYNNEI. In DNA form, the CDR3 reads TGTGCCAGCAATGCGGAGGGGGCGCGAGAGACCCAGTACTTC. This encodes CASNAEGARETQYF.

The CDR3 DNA follows: TGTGCCAGCAGCTTATCGGCGGGAGGACACAATGAGCAGTTCTTC. It yields the protein CASSLSAGGHNEQFF. The chain recombines TRBV7-9 with TRBJ2-1, with 8 bases aligning to TRBD2. V shed 2 bases and J 5 bases; nucleotides not matched to a gene: 5. CDR1 and CDR2 (germline): SEHNR, FQNEAQ (reference sequence). The CDR3 totals 15 residues.

This chain links TRBV4-3 with TRBJ2-1, with TRBD2 identical over 7 bases. Germline V lookup: CDR1 LGHNA, CDR2 YSLEER. V was pared by 0 bases and J by 5 bases, with 10 bases of the junction left unmatched. The CDR3 is 17 residues long. The CDR3: CASSQDQRGRFDNEQFF. CDR3 bases: TGCGCCAGCAGCCAAGATCAGCGCGGGAGATTCGACAATGAGCAGTTCTTC.

The chain joins TRBV5-4 to TRBJ1-1, with a weak D call TRBD1 (6 bases). The V end was cut by 0 bases, the J end by 10 bases, with 13 bases between. The CDR3 runs to 13 residues. Germline loops: CDR1 SGHNT, CDR2 YYREEE (reference sequence). The CDR3, as DNA: TGTGCCAGCAGCTTGGCCAGGGGCCTCCGAGCTTTCTTT. It specifies CASSLARGLRAFF.

This sequence joins TRBV5-3 and TRBJ2-1, with a possible D match to TRBD1 (6 bases). TRBV5-3 is known as an ORF, though its function is uncertain. V shed 0 bases and J shed 14 bases, with 12 bases lying between them. The CDR3 length is 12 residues. For the CDR3, the DNA is TGTGCCAGAAGCTTGGCCCACAGGGTAGAGTTCTTC. This gives the protein CARSLAHRVEFF.

This clone was seen a few times. The genes are TRBV6-6 and TRBJ2-7; D is undetermined. The germline V gene has CDR1 MNHNY and CDR2 SVGAGI (reference sequence). The CDR3 runs 14 residues. Between the trimmed V and J ends, which lost 2 bases and 5 bases, there was a span of 13 bases. For the CDR3, the DNA is TGTGCCAGCAGTTACCGGCAGGCAACCCACGAGCAGTACTTC. It yields the protein CASSYRQATHEQYF.

The rearrangement joins TRBV5-4 to TRBJ1-4, with 7 bases identical to TRBD1. The junction had 10 bases not matched to a gene; V was cut back by 3 bases and J by 8 bases. This CDR3 spans 15 amino acids. Germline CDR1 SGHNT, CDR2 YYREEE (reference sequence). The CDR3 nucleotides read TGTGCCAGCAGCTCCAGACAGGGAGAGGAGGAAAAACTGTTTTTT. This gives the protein CASSSRQGEEEKLFF.

This clone was seen a single time. The chain recombines TRBV9 with TRBJ2-3, with 12 bases aligning to TRBD2. Germline V gene lookup returns CDR1 SGDLS and CDR2 YYNGEE. V shed 4 bases and J 7 bases; nucleotides not matched to a gene: 10. CDR3 length: 16 residues. CDR3 residues: CASSPLAGGPIHTQYF. The CDR3 coding sequence is TGTGCCAGCAGCCCCCTAGCGGGAGGGCCGATACATACGCAGTATTTT.

This clone was picked up one time. The J gene is TRBJ2-3, the V gene TRBV2, with 10 bases matching TRBD2. V lost 2 bases and J lost 1; bases outside the gene matches: 12. The length of the CDR3 is 19 residues. Looked up from germline, CDR1 is SNHLY and CDR2 is FYNNEI. The CDR3 DNA sequence: TGTGCCAGCAGTGAATGGTCATCGGGGGGGACTAGCGGCACAGATACGCAGTATTTT. This translates into CASSEWSSGGTSGTDTQYF.

This clone was observed a handful of times. V gene TRBV6-5 combines with J gene TRBJ2-7, with 8 bases fitting TRBD2. The CDR3 has 14 residues. The germline V gene encodes CDR1 MNHEY and CDR2 SVGAGI. J was trimmed by 6 bases and V by 4 bases; bases with no gene match: 8. The CDR3 here is CASSSPRTSREQYF. The CDR3 DNA reads as TGTGCCAGCAGTTCCCCCCGGACTAGCCGCGAGCAGTACTTC.

The chain is built from TRBV5-6 and TRBJ1-1; 7 bases match TRBD1. Germline V lookup: CDR1 SGHDT, CDR2 YYEEEE. This CDR3 comprises 12 residues. J was trimmed by 9 bases and V by 3 bases; bases with no gene match: 5. The CDR3 nucleotides are TGTGCCAGCAGCTGGACGGGACAGCAAGCTTTCTTT. Translating gives CASSWTGQQAFF.

This chain connects TRBV19 to TRBJ1-5, with a tentative D call TRBD1 (6 bases). The CDR3 sequence is 15 residues long. Trimming shortened V by 5 bases and J by 6 bases, and 17 bases separated the two germline ends. Germline V gives CDR1 LNHDA, CDR2 SQIVND (reference sequence). CDR3 in DNA: TGTGCCAGTAGTCACCTGGGGCAGGGGCGTCAGCCCCAGCATTTT. Amino acid sequence: CASSHLGQGRQPQHF. Based on the CDR3 plus reference TRBV19 and TRBJ1-5, the full variable domain is DGGITQSPKYLFRKEGQNVTLSCEQNLNHDAMYWYRQDPGQGLRLIYYSQIVNDFQKGDIAEGYSVSREKKESFPLTVTSAQKNPTAFYLCASSHLGQGRQPQHFGDGTRLSIL.

V usage is TRBV30 and J usage is TRBJ1-5, with D possibly matching TRBD1 (6 bases). CDR1 is GTSNPN and CDR2 is SVGIG in the germline V gene (reference sequence). V lost 2 bases, J lost 7 bases, and 15 bases lay in between. CDR3 length equals 14 residues. CDR3 loop: CAWSQGSQGQPQHF. The CDR3 coding sequence is TGTGCCTGGAGTCAGGGGTCCCAGGGGCAGCCCCAGCATTTT.

This clone has just one count. V usage is TRBV7-2 and J usage is TRBJ2-7; 8 bases agree with TRBD1. The length of the CDR3 is 14 residues. The ends lost 4 bases at V and 4 bases at J; junction bases unmatched: 6. From germline, CDR1 is SGHTA and CDR2 FQGNSA. CDR3 sequence reads: CASSSRQGWYEQYF. The CDR3 DNA is TGTGCCAGCAGCTCCCGACAGGGGTGGTACGAGCAGTACTTC.